Given below is one TCR beta chain in context. The clone's antigen remains unknown. Base qualities are not recorded, but no much larger clone differs from it by a single base. What this sample's treatment or condition label stands for: around 19 received Ad26.COV2.S at low or high dose, single or two shots; 5 received placebo; per-sample allocation not given. Repertoires of vaccine and placebo recipients were sequenced from samples taken on day 63 after the first injection. In Cohort 1b, roughly 25 adults aged 18-55 years were enrolled at a single site in Boston, USA, between 29 July and 7 August 2020. Ad26.COV2.S was a replication-incompetent adenovirus type 26 vector that expressed a prefusion-stabilized SARS-CoV-2 spike protein derived from the original Wuhan strain. The immunoSEQ Assay was the method used to sequence TCRbeta CDR3 regions. After extraction, genomic DNA underwent amplification by bias-controlled multiplex PCR, followed by high-throughput sequencing. Processing in the source paper ran as follows. To quantify the absolute abundance of each unique TCRbeta CDR3 region, sequences were collapsed and filtered. T cell fraction was estimated by normalization of TCRbeta template counts to usable DNA, with usable DNA being measured through amplification of reference genes present in all nucleated cells. Repertoire TCRs were annotated as SARS-CoV-2-specific by exact matching of V gene, CDR3 amino acid sequence and J gene to a known reactive TCR set. The reference SARS-CoV-2 TCR set was derived from MIRA and filtered for enrichment in COVID-19-positive ImmuneCODE repertoires, a step that removed public or cross-reactive TCRs. Drawing on the MIRA antigens, annotated TCRs were analysed further at the level of specific ORF or position within ORF. Depth was the summed frequency of annotated unique rearrangements, while breadth was defined as annotated unique rearrangements over total unique productive rearrangements. TCR breadth was compared between groups using two-sided Wilcoxon rank-sum tests. What TCRdb holds here is the immuneACCESS table cut down to in-frame rearrangements. Part of the clones is not present; checked against another copy, under half of the missing clones reflect an unresolved V gene, and the others are unexplained. D and trimming come from the DNA, and the V and J calls and clone size come from that table. The sample table lists approximately 420,000 clones, roughly 90% of them with a count of one. About 3.6% of the sample goes to the ten largest clones.

The data stem from a study of Ad26.COV2.S vaccination and SARS-CoV-2 variants (dated by TCRdb to the early 2020s). Context from the whole study: Donors in the vaccine arm were drawn from COV1001, a phase I-IIa trial of Ad26.COV2.S in healthy adults that was multicentre, randomized, double-blind and placebo-controlled. The TCR-sequenced set comprised approximately 30 samples: approximately 19 Ad26.COV2.S vaccine recipients, 5 placebo recipients and 8 SARS-CoV-2 convalescent individuals. Ad26.COV2.S was given intramuscularly at 5x10^10 or 1x10^11 viral particles, as a single shot or as two shots 56 days apart. Investigators did not know the trial group allocation while performing experiments and assessing outcomes. Participants in the trial were split at random into five groups of five each, receiving low-dose or high-dose Ad26.COV2.S once or twice, or else placebo on both occasions. TCRbeta repertoire sequencing served as the tool for gauging how specific and how broad the SARS-CoV-2-reactive T cell receptors were following Ad26.COV2.S vaccination. General conclusions and limits of the study: The authors noted that the TCR breadth and depth analyses may have underestimated total T cell responses. After vaccination, spike-specific CD8+ and CD4+ T cell responses were reported to show substantial breadth. Compared with placebo recipients, Ad26.COV2.S recipients showed higher spike-specific TCR breadth (P = 0.0014). The study was not powered for comparison of responses between vaccine doses or regimens. Non-spike TCR breadth was comparable between vaccine and placebo recipients, consistent with the vaccine containing only spike.

V loses 5 bases, J loses 4 bases, and the germline ends lie 12 bases apart. From the cysteine through the phenylalanine, the CDR3 covers 13 amino acids. The entry retains the CDR3 DNA only, 39 bases that are in frame from base 1. Reading the germline V gene (reference sequence) gives CDR1 GTSNPN and CDR2 SVGIG. This receptor was taken from a person aged 18 to 65 who received the Ad26.COV2.S COVID-19 vaccine or a placebo. The V and J genes are TRBV30 and TRBJ2-1; the D segment could be TRBD2, given 5 matching bases. The sequenced sample was peripheral blood, obtained in a trial of Ad26.COV2.S vaccine versus placebo. The CDR3 is CAWAAGEYNEQFF. The DNA sequence reads TGTGCCTGGGCTGCCGGGGAGTACAATGAGCAGTTCTTC.